The 20 T cell receptor beta chains below were found in one sample sequenced in a study of CD8 T cells in ankylosing spondylitis (dated by TCRdb to the late 2010s). The library came from 5' RACE. Instrument used: Illumina HiSeq 2500. TCRdb redid the processing of the public reads, applying fastp at Q25 and MiXCR, and retained in-frame beta chains. Every distinct CDR3 protein forms one entry, paired with its most common genes and DNA. This sample comprises approximately 220,000 distinct CDR3 sequences, roughly a tenth of them detected only once. The ten largest clones capture roughly a fifth of the sample. The material sequenced was blood, either unsorted or a sorted T cell fraction (not recorded which). The receptors were gathered from a male donor with ankylosing spondylitis or in good health (not recorded which).

This clonotype came up many times. The chain uses TRBV7-9 and TRBJ2-5, with D possibly TRBD2 on 5 matching bases. V dropped 5 bases and J dropped 5 bases, with 15 bases sitting between them. Germline values: CDR1 SEHNR, CDR2 FQNEAQ (reference sequence). This CDR3 spans 14 amino acids. In DNA, the CDR3 is TGTGCCAGCAGCCTTTCTTGGACTGGGGAGACCCAGTACTTC. It codes for CASSLSWTGETQYF.

This clonotype occurred many times. This chain uses TRBV29-1 with TRBJ1-1; D possibly corresponds to TRBD1 (5 bases). V was cut by 6 bases and J by 0 bases, with 11 bases left in between. The CDR3 runs 13 residues. Germline values: CDR1 SQVTM, CDR2 ANQGSEA. The CDR3 here is CSVNQGVNTEAFF. DNA of the CDR3: TGCAGCGTAAATCAGGGTGTGAACACTGAAGCTTTCTTT. Drawing the rest from reference TRBV29-1 and TRBJ1-1, the complete variable domain is SAVISQKPSRDICQRGTSLTIQCQVDSQVTMMFWYRQQPGQSLTLIATANQGSEATYESGFVIDKFPISRPNLTFSTLTVSNMSPEDSSIYLCSVNQGVNTEAFFGQGTRLTVV.

Ten or more counts support this clonotype. The CDR3 bases are TGTGCCAGCAGTAAAGGACAGAGGGGTTCCTACAATGAGCAGTTCTTC. This sequence encodes CASSKGQRGSYNEQFF. The rearrangement links TRBV6-1 to TRBJ2-1, with D maybe TRBD1 (6 bases). The CDR3 is 16 residues long. Germline-derived CDR1 and CDR2 are MNHNS and SASEGT. With 5 bases removed from V and 1 base from J, the gap between germline ends came to 15 bases.

This clonotype was counted at least ten times. The genes are TRBV20-1 and TRBJ1-4; 7 bases match TRBD1. CDR3 length: 13 amino acids. Germline-derived CDR1 and CDR2 are DFQATT and SNEGSKA (reference sequence). The DNA for the CDR3 is TGCAGCACCCTACGACAGGGTTTAGGAAAACTGTTTTTT. Protein: CSTLRQGLGKLFF.

This clonotype was detected ten times or more. The gene calls are TRBV7-8 and TRBJ2-7; 11 bases fit TRBD2. This CDR3 region has 16 residues. Germline CDR1 and CDR2: SGHVS and FQNEAQ. V was pared by 2 bases and J by 5 bases, with 8 bases of the junction left unmatched. The chain's CDR3 is CASSLLAGGPLNEQYF. The DNA of the CDR3 is TGTGCCAGCAGCTTACTAGCGGGGGGACCTCTGAACGAGCAGTACTTC.

This clonotype was detected many times. This chain uses TRBV27 with TRBJ2-7; 8 bases are a match to TRBD1. This CDR3 is built from 14 residues. Trimming removed 5 bases from V and 2 bases from J; junction bases left unmatched: 5. In germline, CDR1 is MNHEY, CDR2 SMNVEV (reference sequence). The CDR3 sequence: CASSPLQGAYEQYF. The CDR3 nucleotides read TGTGCCAGCAGTCCTCTACAGGGGGCCTACGAGCAGTACTTC.

Ten or more counts support this clonotype. V and J are TRBV7-3 and TRBJ2-1; TRBD2 agrees at 9 bases. Germline trimming cut 3 bases from V and 9 bases from J; bases unmatched to any gene: 9. This CDR3 is 15 amino acids long. CDR1 is SGHTA and CDR2 is FQGTGA in the germline V gene. This CDR3 reads CASSFSGGGIGEQFF. The CDR3 DNA follows: TGTGCCAGCAGCTTTAGCGGGGGCGGGATTGGTGAGCAGTTCTTC.

V usage is TRBV7-3 and J usage is TRBJ1-1; possible D gene TRBD1, 5 bases. CDR3 size: 14 residues. V lost 0 bases and J 6 bases, leaving 11 bases between the germline ends. Germline loops: CDR1 SGHTA, CDR2 FQGTGA. The CDR3 DNA reads TGTGCCAGCAGCTTAACTCGGGGCGGTGCTGAAGCTTTCTTT. It encodes CASSLTRGGAEAFF.

This chain links TRBV7-2 with TRBJ2-7; D unresolved. The CDR3 length is 15 residues. Per the germline V gene, CDR1 is SGHTA and CDR2 is FQGNSA. Trimming removed 3 bases at V and 2 bases at J, with 14 bases between. CDR3 loop: CASSLGMVPTYEQYF. CDR3 DNA sequence: TGTGCCAGCAGCTTGGGTATGGTACCAACCTACGAGCAGTACTTC.

The V call is TRBV5-5, the J call TRBJ1-3, with TRBD1 as a possible D gene (5 bases). Germline V CDR1 and CDR2: SGHKS, YYEKEE (reference sequence). V was shortened by 9 bases and J by 4 bases, with 20 bases between the two germline ends. The CDR3 contains 15 residues. The CDR3 DNA is TGTGCCACCTCGTTTTGGGGGGTTTCGGGAAACACCATATATTTT. It codes for CATSFWGVSGNTIYF. Variable domain in full (rest from reference TRBV5-5 and TRBJ1-3): DAGVTQSPTHLIKTRGQQVTLRCSPISGHKSVSWYQQVLGQGPQFIFQYYEKEERGRGNFPDRFSARQFPNYSSELNVNALLLGDSALYLCATSFWGVSGNTIYFGEGSWLTVV.

This clonotype was counted ten times or more. This chain connects TRBV5-1 to TRBJ1-6; a possible D gene is TRBD1 (5 bases). The CDR3 runs 14 residues. V dropped 3 bases and J dropped 10 bases, with 14 bases sitting between them. The germline gives CDR1 SGHRS, CDR2 YFSETQ. The DNA for the CDR3 is TGCGCCAGCAGCTCAGGGACGGATTCGTCACCCCTCCACTTT. This encodes CASSSGTDSSPLHF.

This clonotype was detected ten times or more. This chain links TRBV20-1 with TRBJ2-3, with 9 nucleotides matching TRBD2. V was clipped by 5 bases and J by 0 bases; unmatched bases: 3. Germline loops: CDR1 DFQATT, CDR2 SNEGSKA (reference sequence). The CDR3 sequence is 14 residues long. The CDR3 loop reads CSAGTSTSTDTQYF. CDR3 coding DNA: TGCAGTGCTGGGACTAGCACTAGCACAGATACGCAGTATTTT.

This chain uses TRBV30 with TRBJ2-1; 13 bases fit TRBD2. V shed 1 base, J shed 7 bases, and the junction held 1 base outside the gene matches. CDR3 length: 14 residues. Germline CDR1 is GTSNPN and CDR2 is SVGIG (reference sequence). In DNA form, the CDR3 reads TGTGCCTGGAGTGAGGGACTAGCGGGGAATGAGCAGTTCTTC. Amino acids: CAWSEGLAGNEQFF.

This clonotype occurred many times. CDR3 region: CASSGTSGRITDTQYF. Here the CDR3 DNA reads TGTGCCAGCAGCGGGACTAGCGGGCGGATCACAGATACGCAGTATTTT. This chain links TRBV28 with TRBJ2-3; 12 nucleotides agree with TRBD2. The trim removed 6 bases at V and 2 bases at J, leaving 6 bases unmatched. This CDR3 is 16 amino acids long. Germline V lookup: CDR1 MDHEN, CDR2 SYDVKM.

V is TRBV11-2 and J is TRBJ1-2; D gene unclear. Germline assignment: CDR1 SGHAT and CDR2 FQNNGV. V was clipped by 5 bases and J by 8 bases, with 12 bases between them. The CDR3 covers 12 residues. The CDR3 here is CASSRVLEGYTF. The CDR3 DNA reads as TGTGCCAGCAGCCGGGTCTTAGAGGGCTACACCTTC. Complete variable domain (other parts from reference TRBV11-2 and TRBJ1-2): EAGVAQSPRYKIIEKRQSVAFWCNPISGHATLYWYQQILGQGPKLLIQFQNNGVVDDSQLPKDRFSAERLKGVDSTLKIQPAKLEDSAVYLCASSRVLEGYTFGSGTRLTVV.

The chain recombines TRBV18 with TRBJ2-7; 8 positions match TRBD2. The V gene's germline CDR1 is KGHSH and CDR2 LQKENI. Trimming at V came to 3 bases and at J to 3 bases, leaving 10 bases not matched to a gene. The CDR3 spans 16 residues. This CDR3 reads CASSPSIAGMLYEQYF. The CDR3 coding sequence is TGTGCCAGCTCACCGTCGATAGCGGGGATGCTCTACGAGCAGTACTTC.

Many counts were recorded for this clonotype. This chain links TRBV3-1 with TRBJ2-2, with D perhaps TRBD2 (5 bases). Germline CDR1 is LGHDT and CDR2 is YNNKEL (reference sequence). V lost 4 bases, J lost 6 bases, and 15 bases lay in between. The CDR3 runs 15 residues. CDR3 in amino acids: CASSRIRGAAGELFF. CDR3 DNA: TGTGCCAGCAGCCGAATACGAGGAGCGGCCGGGGAGCTGTTTTTT.

For the CDR3, the DNA is TGCGCCAGCAGGGGATTACAGGGGGGCACAGATACGCAGTATTTT. It translates to CASRGLQGGTDTQYF. The chain is built from TRBV5-1 and TRBJ2-3; 8 positions agree with TRBD1. Losses at the gene ends were 5 bases for V and 1 base for J; bases not matched to a gene: 6. The CDR3 runs to 15 residues. Germline V gene data show CDR1 as SGHRS and CDR2 as YFSETQ.

This clonotype came up a few times. J is TRBJ2-7 and V is TRBV3-1, with 9 bases fitting TRBD1. CDR3 length equals 13 residues. The J segment lost 2 bases and the V segment lost 9 bases, leaving 5 bases of the junction unmatched. Germline-derived CDR1 and CDR2 are LGHDT and YNNKEL (reference sequence). The CDR3: CASTGQGAYEQYF. Written as DNA, the CDR3 is TGTGCCAGTACGGGACAGGGCGCCTACGAGCAGTACTTC.

This clonotype was detected ten times or more. V is TRBV27 and J is TRBJ1-3, with 8 bases fitting TRBD1. The length of the CDR3 is 15 residues. Germline CDR1 MNHEY, CDR2 SMNVEV (reference sequence). J lost 0 bases, V lost 6 bases, and 4 bases had no gene match. The DNA of the CDR3 is TGTGCCAGCAGATTTACAGGGGGCTCTGGAAACACCATATATTTT. It is translated as CASRFTGGSGNTIYF.